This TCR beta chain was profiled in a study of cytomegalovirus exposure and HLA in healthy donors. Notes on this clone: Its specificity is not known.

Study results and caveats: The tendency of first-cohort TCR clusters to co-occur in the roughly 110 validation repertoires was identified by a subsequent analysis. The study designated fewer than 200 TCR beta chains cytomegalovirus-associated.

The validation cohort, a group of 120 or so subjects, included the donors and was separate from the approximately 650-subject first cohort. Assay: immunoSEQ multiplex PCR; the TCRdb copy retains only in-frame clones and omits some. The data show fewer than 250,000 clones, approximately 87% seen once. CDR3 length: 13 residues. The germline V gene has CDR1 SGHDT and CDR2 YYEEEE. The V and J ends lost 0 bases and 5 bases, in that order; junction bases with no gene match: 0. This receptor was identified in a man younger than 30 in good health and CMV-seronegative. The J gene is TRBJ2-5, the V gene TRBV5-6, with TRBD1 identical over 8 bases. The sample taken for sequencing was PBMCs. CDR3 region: CASSLDRGETQYF. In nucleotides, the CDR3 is TGTGCCAGCAGCTTGGACAGGGGGGAGACCCAGTACTTC.